This T cell receptor beta chain was recorded in a study of blood T cell repertoires in COVID-19. For the study at large: Samples of COVID-19 (acute and convalescent) were obtained from the United States, Italy and Spain. T cells, B-cell-depleted T cells, or PBMCs supplied cDNA or gDNA.

Original handling: Amplification from reference gene primers served as the basis for estimated nucleated cell counts. The assay was immunoSEQ multiplex PCR, and TCRdb's table has in-frame clones only and misses some. The V and J calls and clone size were taken over from that table, and D and trimming were inferred from the DNA. The sample consists of about 140,000 clones, roughly 88% of them appearing once. Only one count was recorded for this clone. Germline values: CDR1 SEHNR, CDR2 FQNEAQ (reference sequence). J was trimmed by 5 bases and V by 5 bases; bases with no gene match: 8. This CDR3 spans 16 amino acids.

This receptor was taken from a woman between 55 and 75 years old with acute or convalescent COVID-19. Sequenced material: peripheral blood. The chain joins TRBV7-9 to TRBJ2-5, with 13 bases fitting TRBD2. CDR3 sequence (DNA): TGTGCCAGCAGCCGGACTAGCGGGGGTGTAATGGAGACCCAGTACTTC. Protein product: CASSRTSGGVMETQYF.